This T cell receptor (beta chain) was sequenced during a study of early T cells in non-severe SARS-CoV-2 infection (dated by TCRdb to the early 2020s). General notes on the study: Because TCR sequencing relied on bulk RNA taken from unsorted whole blood, pairing of alpha and beta chains was not possible. Study-level results and caveats: Matching against VDJdb was skewed toward anti-spike CD8 responses, likely underestimated virus-specific expansions, and missed private and CD4 specificities.

This was a case-control study nested in a cohort of healthcare workers in London, UK, who had nasopharyngeal swab PCR tests and blood samples taken every week. Between 23 and 31 March 2020, the week of the UK lockdown, healthcare workers were enrolled and then followed up weekly for as long as 16 weeks. Many counts were recorded for this clonotype. Its antigen remains unidentified. Germline and junction disagree at one end, which may indicate a read error. To prepare the library, 5' RACE was applied. Instrument used: NextSeq 500. Unique molecular identifiers were attached to individual cDNA molecules in the TCR library protocol so that sequencing error and PCR bias could be corrected. Both TCR alpha and beta chains were sequenced, and tight co-correlation was observed between alpha and beta sequence abundances in each sample. Processing in the source paper ran as follows. Decombinator V4 was used to annotate TCR sequences for V gene, J gene and CDR3. Expanded TCRs were defined as changing significantly between any two time points under a Poisson model with p below 0.0001. TCR abundances were normalised to the total number of TCRs sequenced per sample and expressed as counts per million. A search of VDJdb, accessed on 1 November 2021, was run for TCRs annotated to CMV, EBV and SARS-CoV-2, with TCRs annotated for multiple antigens excluded. The public reads were reanalyzed by TCRdb: fastp trimming at Q25, MiXCR alignment, in-frame beta chains only. Rows matching on CDR3 protein sequence are summarized as one entry with the most common DNA and genes. These V and J calls originate from TCRdb's pipeline instead of the authors' own analysis. The sample includes about 70,000 distinct CDR3 sequences, with about 12% observed a single time. The ten largest account for roughly 1.2% of the sample.

The sequence was obtained from an adult who was a healthcare worker with PCR-confirmed SARS-CoV-2 infection or an uninfected control (not recorded which). Sequenced sample: whole blood.

The DNA reads TGTGCCACCGGTGACCGAGGGACAGGGGACACGCAGTATTTT. This sequence encodes CATGDRGTGDTQYF. The chain uses TRBV24-1 and TRBJ2-3; 10 junctional bases match TRBD1. From cysteine to phenylalanine, the CDR3 is 14 amino acids long. The read is trimmed to its CDR3 DNA, 42 bases read in frame from base 1. From a lookup of the germline V gene, CDR1 and CDR2 are KGHDR and SFDVKD.